The clone carrying this T cell receptor (beta chain) was seen many times. Its specificity is unknown. The sample is drawn from a study of response to subunit inactivated influenza vaccine. CDR3 length equals 14 residues. J gave up 7 bases and V 4 bases, and 4 bases lay outside the gene matches. Germline V CDR1 and CDR2: SGHKS, YYEKEE (reference sequence). Findings and limits, study-wide: Each seasonal influenza vaccination, the authors suggested, recruits few new T cells.

MiXCR, run by TCRdb on the RT-PCR reads, gives a single entry per CDR3 protein. The sample carries 500,000 to 650,000 distinct CDR3 sequences, approximately 7.6% recorded once. The chain is built from TRBV5-5 and TRBJ2-1; 11 bases agree with TRBD1. Sequenced here: PBMCs from blood, sampled less than 30 months after vaccination. This TCR came from a man aged 45 to 75 who received an inactivated influenza vaccine. CDR3 DNA: TGTGCCAGCAGCACCGGGACAGGGGGGAATGAGCAGTTCTTC. It encodes CASSTGTGGNEQFF.